A selection of T cell receptor beta chains follows, all from one sample in a study of ipilimumab plus nivolumab after autologous stem cell transplantation. The data were produced by immunoSEQ multiplex PCR, yet TCRdb's version contains in-frame clones alone and is incomplete. Here the sample spans some 45,000 clones, over 75% being singletons. The sequencing here drew on PBMCs, taken in a trial of ipilimumab plus nivolumab as post-transplant consolidation. The receptors stem from a male donor with multiple myeloma. Both conserved end residues are part of each CDR3. D genes are given only for firm matches. Rows give clone size only sometimes, using once, few, many, or a class for an expanded clone.

v_call,j_call,clone_size,d_call,cdr3_nt,cdr3_aa
TRBV18,TRBJ2-7,NA,NA,TGTGCCAGCTCACCCCCCTCCTACGAGCAGTACTTC,CASSPPSYEQYF
TRBV5-4,TRBJ2-2,NA,NA,TGTGCCAGCAGCTCGGGACCTGACGCCGGGGAGCTGTTTTTT,CASSSGPDAGELFF
TRBV4-1,TRBJ2-1,NA,TRBD2,TGCGCCAGCAGCCATGAACGACTACGGGCTAGCGGAAGCTCCTACAATGAGCAGTTCTTC,CASSHERLRASGSSYNEQFF
TRBV7-2,TRBJ2-3,NA,NA,TGTGCCAGCACAAGGACCCATAGGGATACGCAGTATTTT,CASTRTHRDTQYF
TRBV4-2,TRBJ1-1,NA,TRBD1,TGTGCCAGCAGCGTCCGGGACAGGGAGGTATTCGGCACTGAAGCTTTCTTT,CASSVRDREVFGTEAFF
TRBV5-1,TRBJ2-1,NA,TRBD1,TGCGCCAGCAGCTTGGAGGGACAGTACAATGAGCAGTTCTTC,CASSLEGQYNEQFF
TRBV29-1,TRBJ2-5,NA,NA,TGCAGCGTTGTTAGGGGCCGGTTGGAGACCCAGTACTTC,CSVVRGRLETQYF
TRBV7-2,TRBJ2-1,NA,NA,TGTGCCAGCAGCTGGCTTCCGACAGTATCGTCCTACAATGAGCAGTTCTTC,CASSWLPTVSSYNEQFF
TRBV19,TRBJ2-5,NA,TRBD1,TGTGCCAGTAGCGTTGACAGGGTCCAAGAGACCCAGTACTTC,CASSVDRVQETQYF
TRBV7-2,TRBJ2-7,NA,TRBD1,TGTGCCAGCAGAAAACCGGGACAGGGGTCCTACGAGCAGTACTTC,CASRKPGQGSYEQYF
TRBV5-1,TRBJ2-7,NA,NA,TGCGCCAGCAGCTTGAGGGCAATGACTACTCGTAGATCCTACGAGCAGTACTTC,CASSLRAMTTRRSYEQYF
TRBV5-1,TRBJ2-3,NA,NA,TGCGCCAGCAGCTTGAACGGGAACACAGATACGCAGTATTTT,CASSLNGNTDTQYF
TRBV5-1,TRBJ2-5,once,TRBD2,TGCGCCAGCAGCTTGAGCTCGCGGGGGGGCCTCGAGACCCAGTACTTC,CASSLSSRGGLETQYF
TRBV10-3,TRBJ2-7,NA,NA,TGTGCCATCAGTGAGTCGATTGCCAGGGGATCCTACGAGCAGTACTTC,CAISESIARGSYEQYF
TRBV7-2,TRBJ2-7,NA,TRBD2,TGTGCCAGCAGCTTAGCTAGCGGGTACAGCTCCTACGAGCAGTACTTC,CASSLASGYSSYEQYF
TRBV14,TRBJ1-1,once,NA,TGTGCCAGCAGCCAAGATAGGGGGGCTGGGGCTTTCTTT,CASSQDRGAGAFF
TRBV7-9,TRBJ1-4,NA,NA,TGTGCCAGCAGCACACGCGGGACGGGGAATGAAAAACTGTTTTTT,CASSTRGTGNEKLFF
TRBV4-3,TRBJ1-1,NA,TRBD1,TGCGCCAGCAGCCAAGATTGGGACAGAGTGAACACTGAAGCTTTCTTT,CASSQDWDRVNTEAFF
TRBV19,TRBJ2-1,NA,TRBD1,TGTGCCAGTAGTTTCGGGACAGGGTCGGCCATTCGGAATGAGCAGTTCTTC,CASSFGTGSAIRNEQFF
TRBV7-3,TRBJ2-3,NA,NA,TGTGCCAGCAGCTTAATTGGGTCGGGAGATACGCAGTATTTT,CASSLIGSGDTQYF
TRBV7-6,TRBJ1-2,NA,TRBD1,TGTGCCAGCAGCTCCAACCAGGGGGCGGTGATGTTCTATGGCTACACCTTC,CASSSNQGAVMFYGYTF
TRBV11-2,TRBJ2-5,NA,NA,TGTGCCAGCAGCTTAGATATGTCAGCGTACCAAGAGACCCAGTACTTC,CASSLDMSAYQETQYF
TRBV20-1,TRBJ2-5,once,NA,TGCAGTGCCTCTTCTAGGGAGACCCAGTACTTC,CSASSRETQYF
TRBV20-1,TRBJ1-2,NA,NA,TGCAGTGCTAGGGTCGGGGATGGCTACACCTTC,CSARVGDGYTF